The 6 T cell receptor beta chains given below trace back to one sample, sequenced in a study of cytomegalovirus exposure and HLA in healthy donors. This PCR relied on a set of 60 Vbeta primers and 13 Jbeta primers. Measured with immunoSEQ multiplex PCR; TCRdb has only the in-frame clones, and not every one. Of around 150,000 clones listed, approximately 80% were seen once; the top ten hold over 1.5%. Sequencing was done on a sample of PBMCs. These TCRs come from a man aged 40-49 years in good health and CMV-seronegative.

This chain links TRBV28 with TRBJ2-5; 8 bases are a match to TRBD1. The J segment lost 1 base and the V segment lost 10 bases, leaving 11 bases of the junction unmatched. The CDR3 has 15 residues. Germline lookup yields CDR1 MDHEN and CDR2 SYDVKM. CDR3 protein: CATSTTGALQETQYF. The CDR3 region has the DNA TGTGCCACCTCAACGACAGGGGCCCTCCAAGAGACCCAGTACTTC.

The chain couples TRBV5-6 to TRBJ2-5; 7 bases map to TRBD1. V gave up 3 bases and J gave up 3 bases; unmatched junction bases: 5. This CDR3 is 14 amino acids long. Germline CDR1 and CDR2: SGHDT and YYEEEE. The CDR3 bases are TGTGCCAGCAGCTACGGGACAGCCAAAGAGACCCAGTACTTC. This encodes CASSYGTAKETQYF.

The chain has TRBV7-9 and TRBJ2-2, with TRBD2 matching 7 bases. Germline assignment: CDR1 SEHNR and CDR2 FQNEAQ (reference sequence). With 1 base clipped from V and 6 bases from J, the junction kept 2 bases outside the gene matches. This CDR3 is 14 amino acids long. The chain's CDR3 is CASSLGAGAGELFF. DNA of the CDR3: TGTGCCAGCAGCTTAGGTGCGGGAGCCGGGGAGCTGTTTTTT.

The chain links TRBV27 to TRBJ1-5; D perhaps matches TRBD1 (5 bases). The CDR3 contains 12 residues. Trimming left V 8 bases short and J 7 bases short, with 12 bases between. The germline CDR1 and CDR2 sequences are MNHEY and SMNVEV (reference sequence). DNA of the CDR3: TGTGCCAGCGCAGGGTTAGGACAGCCCCAGCATTTT. Translated, it gives CASAGLGQPQHF.

The genes are TRBV7-9 and TRBJ2-1; 7 bases agree with TRBD1. Germline V gene sequence: CDR1 SEHNR, CDR2 FQNEAQ (reference sequence). CDR3 length: 15 amino acids. Trimming removed 1 base from V and 6 bases from J; junction bases left unmatched: 6. The CDR3 sequence: CASSLEDRRTNEQFF. CDR3 DNA: TGTGCCAGCAGCTTAGAGGACAGGAGGACCAATGAGCAGTTCTTC.

The rearrangement joins TRBV28 to TRBJ2-3, with D unresolved. There are 16 residues in the CDR3. Trimming stripped 8 bases from V and 0 bases from J, with 18 bases between. CDR1 and CDR2 from the germline V gene are MDHEN and SYDVKM. Here the CDR3 reads CASHGFAAASTDTQYF. Written as DNA, the CDR3 is TGTGCCAGCCATGGCTTTGCGGCCGCTAGCACAGATACGCAGTATTTT.